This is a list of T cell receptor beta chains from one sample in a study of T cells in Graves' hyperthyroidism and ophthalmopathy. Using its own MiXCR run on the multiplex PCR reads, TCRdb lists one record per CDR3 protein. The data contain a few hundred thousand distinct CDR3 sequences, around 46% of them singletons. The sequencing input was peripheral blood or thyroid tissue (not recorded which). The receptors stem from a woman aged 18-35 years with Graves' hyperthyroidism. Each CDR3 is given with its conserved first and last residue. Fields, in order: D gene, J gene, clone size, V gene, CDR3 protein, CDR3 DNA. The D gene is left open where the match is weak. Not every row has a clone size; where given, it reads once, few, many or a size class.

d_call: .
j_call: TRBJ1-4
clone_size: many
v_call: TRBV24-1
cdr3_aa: CATSDPGTSGEKLFF
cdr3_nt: TGTGCCACCAGTGATCCCGGGACATCTGGTGAAAAACTGTTTTTT

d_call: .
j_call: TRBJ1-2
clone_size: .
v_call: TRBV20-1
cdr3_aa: CSADGGLYGYTF
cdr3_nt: TGCAGTGCTGATGGGGGCCTCTATGGCTACACCTTC

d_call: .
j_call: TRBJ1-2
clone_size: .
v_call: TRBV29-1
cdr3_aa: CSVDSANTF
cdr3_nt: TGCAGCGTTGACAGCGCGAACACCTTC

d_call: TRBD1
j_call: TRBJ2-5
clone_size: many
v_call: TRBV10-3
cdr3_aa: CAISSRDSKETQYF
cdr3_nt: TGTGCCATCAGCTCCCGGGACAGCAAAGAGACCCAGTACTTC

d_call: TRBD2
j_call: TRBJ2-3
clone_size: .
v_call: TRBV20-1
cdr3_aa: CSAREGLTDTQYF
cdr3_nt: TGCAGTGCTCGGGAGGGCTTAACAGATACGCAGTATTTT

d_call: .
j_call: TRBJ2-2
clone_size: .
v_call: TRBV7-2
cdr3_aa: CASSKEAGELFF
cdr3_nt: TGTGCCAGCAGCAAAGAAGCGGGGGAGCTGTTTTTT

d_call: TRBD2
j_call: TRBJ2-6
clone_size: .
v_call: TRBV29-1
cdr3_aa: CSVDDGRGSGANVLTF
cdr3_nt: TGCAGCGTTGATGACGGGAGGGGCTCTGGGGCCAACGTCCTGACTTTC

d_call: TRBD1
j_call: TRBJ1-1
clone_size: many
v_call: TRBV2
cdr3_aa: CASSGTVITEAFF
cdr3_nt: TGTGCCAGCTCCGGGACAGTAATCACTGAAGCTTTCTTT

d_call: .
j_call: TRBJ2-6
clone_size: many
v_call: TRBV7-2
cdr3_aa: CASSLIADIHSGANVLTF
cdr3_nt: TGTGCCAGCAGCTTAATCGCGGATATACACTCTGGGGCCAACGTCCTGACTTTC

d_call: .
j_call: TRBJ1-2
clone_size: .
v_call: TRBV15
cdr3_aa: CATSRGGAGYTF
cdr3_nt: TGTGCCACCAGCAGGGGAGGGGCTGGCTACACCTTC

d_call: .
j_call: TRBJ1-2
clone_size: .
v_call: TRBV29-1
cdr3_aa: CSQAQGYGYTF
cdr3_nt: TGCAGCCAAGCCCAGGGATATGGCTACACCTTC

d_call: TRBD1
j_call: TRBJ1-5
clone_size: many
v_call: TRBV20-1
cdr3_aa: CSAATGDNQPQHF
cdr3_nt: TGCAGTGCCGCGACAGGGGACAATCAGCCCCAGCATTTT

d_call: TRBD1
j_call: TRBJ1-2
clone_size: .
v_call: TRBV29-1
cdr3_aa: CSVANITYNRGNGYTF
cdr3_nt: TGCAGCGTTGCAAACATAACATACAACAGGGGTAATGGCTACACCTTC

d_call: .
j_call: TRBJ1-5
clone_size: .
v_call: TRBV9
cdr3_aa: CASSQTRGSGETQHF
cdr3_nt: TGTGCCAGCAGCCAGACTCGGGGGAGCGGGGAGACCCAGCATTTT

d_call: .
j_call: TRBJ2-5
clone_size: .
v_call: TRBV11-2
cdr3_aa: CADRRETQYF
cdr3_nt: TGTGCCGACAGGAGAGAGACCCAGTACTTC

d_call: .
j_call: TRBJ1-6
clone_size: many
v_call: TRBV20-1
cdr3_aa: CSARRTDLYNSPLHF
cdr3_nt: TGCAGTGCTAGGAGGACAGATCTCTATAATTCACCCCTCCACTTT

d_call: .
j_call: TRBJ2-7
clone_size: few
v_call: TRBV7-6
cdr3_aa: CASSQDSVLDSDSYEQYF
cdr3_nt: TGTGCCAGCAGCCAAGACTCTGTTTTGGATAGCGACTCCTACGAGCAGTACTTC

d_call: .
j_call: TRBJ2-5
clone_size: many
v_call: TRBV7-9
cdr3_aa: CASSQLPTQYQETQYF
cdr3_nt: TGTGCCAGCAGCCAACTACCCACGCAGTACCAAGAGACCCAGTACTTC

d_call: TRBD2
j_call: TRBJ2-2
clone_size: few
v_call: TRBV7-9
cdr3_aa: CASSLGGTSGRAGSTGELFF
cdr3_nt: TGTGCCAGCAGCTTAGGAGGGACTAGCGGGAGAGCCGGGAGCACCGGGGAGCTGTTTTTT

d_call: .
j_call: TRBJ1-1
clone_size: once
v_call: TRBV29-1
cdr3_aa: CSVEDFGDTEAFF
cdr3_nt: TGCAGCGTTGAAGATTTTGGGGACACTGAAGCTTTCTTT

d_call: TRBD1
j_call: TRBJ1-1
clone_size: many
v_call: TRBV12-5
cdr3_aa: CASGSKGTGGRGTEAFF
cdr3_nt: TGTGCTAGTGGTTCCAAAGGGACAGGGGGCCGGGGGACTGAAGCTTTCTTT

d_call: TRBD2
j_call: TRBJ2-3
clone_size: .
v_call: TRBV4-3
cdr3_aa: CASAFGLAGGTQYF
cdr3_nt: TGCGCCAGCGCTTTCGGGCTAGCGGGGGGTACGCAGTATTTT

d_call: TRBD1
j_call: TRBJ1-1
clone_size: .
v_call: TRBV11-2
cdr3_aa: CASSAGTGIEAFF
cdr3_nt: TGTGCCAGCAGCGCCGGGACAGGGATTGAAGCTTTCTTT

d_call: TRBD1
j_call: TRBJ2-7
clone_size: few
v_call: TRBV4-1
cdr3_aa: CASSHPTGTGVYEQYF
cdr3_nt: TGCGCCAGCAGCCACCCCACCGGGACAGGGGTGTACGAGCAGTACTTC

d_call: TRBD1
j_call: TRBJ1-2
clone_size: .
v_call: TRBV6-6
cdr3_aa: CASSYRTGGVYGYTF
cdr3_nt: TGTGCCAGCAGTTACCGGACAGGGGGCGTCTATGGCTACACCTTC

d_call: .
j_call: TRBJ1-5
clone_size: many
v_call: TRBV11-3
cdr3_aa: CASSHGQNQPQHF
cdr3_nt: TGTGCCAGCAGCCACGGACAGAATCAGCCCCAGCATTTT

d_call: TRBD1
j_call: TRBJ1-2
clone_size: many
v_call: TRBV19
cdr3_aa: CATVLGTGGDYGYTF
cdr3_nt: TGTGCCACCGTACTCGGGACAGGGGGCGACTATGGCTACACCTTC

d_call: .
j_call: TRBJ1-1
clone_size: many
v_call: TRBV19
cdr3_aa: CASSMAQTGTEAFF
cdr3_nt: TGTGCCAGTAGTATGGCTCAGACGGGCACTGAAGCTTTCTTT

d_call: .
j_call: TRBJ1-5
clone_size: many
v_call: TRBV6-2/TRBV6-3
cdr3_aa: CASSSPGRNQPQHF
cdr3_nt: TGTGCCAGCAGTTCCCCGGGACGGAATCAGCCCCAGCATTTT

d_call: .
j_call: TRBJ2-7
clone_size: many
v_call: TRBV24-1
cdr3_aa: CATSDWRQGSEQYF
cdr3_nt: TGTGCCACCAGTGATTGGAGGCAGGGAAGCGAGCAGTACTTC

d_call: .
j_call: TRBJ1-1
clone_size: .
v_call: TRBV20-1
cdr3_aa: CSAPRGNAFF
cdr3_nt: TGCAGTGCTCCGAGGGGTAACGCTTTCTTT

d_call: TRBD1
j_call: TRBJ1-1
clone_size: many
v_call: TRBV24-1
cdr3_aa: CATSEVQGRNTEAFF
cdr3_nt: TGTGCCACCAGTGAAGTACAGGGGAGGAACACTGAAGCTTTCTTT

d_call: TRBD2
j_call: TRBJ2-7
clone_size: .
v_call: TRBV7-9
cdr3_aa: CASSFGTRVYEQYF
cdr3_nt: TGTGCCAGCAGCTTTGGGACTAGGGTATACGAGCAGTACTTC

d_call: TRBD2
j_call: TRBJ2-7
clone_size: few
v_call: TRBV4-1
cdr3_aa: CASSQGEGLGYEQYF
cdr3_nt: TGCGCCAGCAGCCAAGGGGAGGGCCTGGGCTACGAGCAGTACTTC

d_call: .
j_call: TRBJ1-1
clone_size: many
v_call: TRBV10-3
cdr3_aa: CAISDRRTEAFF
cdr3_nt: TGTGCCATCAGTGACAGAAGGACTGAAGCTTTCTTT

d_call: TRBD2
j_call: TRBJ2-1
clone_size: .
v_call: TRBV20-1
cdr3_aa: CSARPSGRVREQFF
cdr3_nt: TGCAGTGCTAGACCCAGCGGGAGGGTTCGGGAGCAGTTCTTC

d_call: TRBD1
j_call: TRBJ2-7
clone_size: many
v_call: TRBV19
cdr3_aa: CASRPGQGMYYEQYF
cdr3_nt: TGTGCCAGTAGGCCGGGACAGGGGATGTACTACGAGCAGTACTTC

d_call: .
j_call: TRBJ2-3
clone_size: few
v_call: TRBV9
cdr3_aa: CASRGASTDTQYF
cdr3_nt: TGTGCCAGCAGAGGGGCCAGCACAGATACGCAGTATTTT

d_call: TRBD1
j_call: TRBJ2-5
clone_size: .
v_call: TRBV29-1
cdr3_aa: CSVEAGTGGVETQYF
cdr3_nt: TGCAGCGTTGAGGCCGGGACAGGCGGGGTTGAGACCCAGTACTTC

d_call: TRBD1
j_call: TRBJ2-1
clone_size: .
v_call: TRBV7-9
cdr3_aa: CASSFGTGAYNEQFF
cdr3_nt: TGTGCCAGCAGCTTCGGGACAGGGGCCTACAATGAGCAGTTCTTC

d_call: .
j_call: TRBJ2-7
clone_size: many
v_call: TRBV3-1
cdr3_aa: CASSQVVGPYEQYF
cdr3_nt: TGTGCCAGCAGCCAAGTTGTGGGACCCTACGAGCAGTACTTC

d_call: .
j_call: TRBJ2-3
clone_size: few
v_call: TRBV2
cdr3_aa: CASTRQTSTDTQYF
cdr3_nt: TGTGCCAGCACCCGACAGACTAGCACAGATACGCAGTATTTT

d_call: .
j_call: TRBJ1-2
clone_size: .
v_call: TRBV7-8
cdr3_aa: CASSLGPGVVSGNTF
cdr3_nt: TGTGCCAGCAGCTTAGGGCCAGGGGTCGTAAGTGGAAACACCTTC

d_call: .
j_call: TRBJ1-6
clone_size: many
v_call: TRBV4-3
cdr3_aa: CASSQEGQGLAPLHF
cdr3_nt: TGCGCCAGCAGCCAAGAGGGCCAGGGCTTGGCACCCCTCCACTTT

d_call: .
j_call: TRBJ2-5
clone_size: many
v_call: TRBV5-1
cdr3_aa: CASSWERADQETQYF
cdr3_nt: TGCGCCAGCAGCTGGGAGCGAGCCGACCAAGAGACCCAGTACTTC

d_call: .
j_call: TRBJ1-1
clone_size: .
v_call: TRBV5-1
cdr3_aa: CASSLGIPGLEAFF
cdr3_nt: TGCGCCAGCAGCTTGGGGATCCCCGGACTCGAGGCTTTCTTT

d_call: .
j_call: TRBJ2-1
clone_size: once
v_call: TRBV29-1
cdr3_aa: CSVEDGVTPYNEQFF
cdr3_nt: TGCAGCGTTGAAGATGGGGTTACTCCCTACAATGAGCAGTTCTTC

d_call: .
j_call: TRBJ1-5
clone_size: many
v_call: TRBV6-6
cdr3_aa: CASSYSAGVNQPQHF
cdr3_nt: TGTGCCAGCAGTTACTCGGCGGGGGTCAATCAGCCCCAGCATTTT

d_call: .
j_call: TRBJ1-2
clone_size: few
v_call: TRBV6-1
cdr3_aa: CAISDGGSHGYTF
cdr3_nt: TGTGCCATCAGTGATGGGGGCAGCCATGGCTACACCTTC

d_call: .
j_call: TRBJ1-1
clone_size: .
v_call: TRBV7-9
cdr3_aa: CASSRRPLSNTEAFF
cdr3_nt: TGTGCCAGTAGTAGGAGACCGCTTTCGAACACTGAAGCTTTCTTT

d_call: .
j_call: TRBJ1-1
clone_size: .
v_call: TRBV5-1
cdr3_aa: CASSQGDLEAFF
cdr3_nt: TGCGCCAGCAGCCAAGGGGATCTGGAAGCTTTCTTT